Each of the 20 T cell receptor beta chains below was sequenced from the same sample in a study of human T cells and chemical hapten exposure. Each CDR3 protein is one row after TCRdb ran MiXCR on the RACE reads. The table has some 190,000 distinct CDR3 sequences, approximately 20% seen once. Time point given: patch test 1, 2 weeks after DPC sensitization. The treatment denotes: therapeutic diphenylcyclopropenone sensitization with weekly scalp DPC. The sample was whole blood, taken in connection with sensitization to the hapten diphenylcyclopropenone (DPC). These receptors came from a woman aged 50 to 60 with alopecia areata. Some clones in this sample may be carry-over from other donors' samples.

The gene calls are TRBV5-1 and TRBJ2-2; weak D call: TRBD1 (6 bases). Germline-derived CDR1 and CDR2 are SGHRS and YFSETQ. CDR3 size: 15 residues. The ends were cut back, 4 bases at V and 2 bases at J, with 12 bases in the middle. CDR3 protein: CASSTRTDNTGELFF. CDR3 bases: TGCGCCAGCAGCACCCGGACAGACAACACCGGGGAGCTGTTTTTT.

This clonotype has just a few counts. V is TRBV29-1 and J is TRBJ1-2, with 7 bases fitting TRBD1. This CDR3 has 11 residues. CDR1 and CDR2 from the germline V gene are SQVTM and ANQGSEA. After removal of 8 bases from V and 6 bases from J, the junction contained 6 bases not matched to a gene. The DNA for the CDR3 is TGCAGCTCTTGGGACAGCGATGGCTACACCTTC. Translating it yields CSSWDSDGYTF. The variable domain in full, with the rest retrieved from reference TRBV29-1 and TRBJ1-2, is SAVISQKPSRDICQRGTSLTIQCQVDSQVTMMFWYRQQPGQSLTLIATANQGSEATYESGFVIDKFPISRPNLTFSTLTVSNMSPEDSSIYLCSSWDSDGYTFGSGTRLTVV.

In this sample, this clonotype turned up a few times. This sequence joins TRBV29-1 and TRBJ2-5; TRBD2 matches 9 bases. In germline, CDR1 is SQVTM, CDR2 ANQGSEA. With 7 bases clipped from V and 7 bases from J, the junction kept 10 bases outside the gene matches. The CDR3 totals 13 residues. CDR3 amino acids: CSESSGTSSTQYF. The CDR3 DNA reads as TGCAGCGAGAGCTCCGGGACTAGCTCGACCCAGTACTTC.

The gene calls are TRBV7-9 and TRBJ2-2, with a tentative D call TRBD2 (5 bases). The CDR3 runs to 14 residues. V shed 3 bases and J shed 6 bases, with 11 bases lying between them. Germline V gene sequence: CDR1 SEHNR, CDR2 FQNEAQ (reference sequence). CDR3 sequence: CASSFLGAAGELFF. CDR3 nucleotide sequence: TGTGCCAGCAGCTTCTTGGGAGCCGCCGGGGAGCTGTTTTTT.

This clonotype was picked up a small number of times. V gene TRBV15 combines with J gene TRBJ2-3, with a possible D match to TRBD2 (6 bases). The CDR3 length is 15 residues. CDR1 is LNHNV, CDR2 YYDKDF, per germline (reference sequence). Trimming removed 1 base at V and 2 bases at J, with 10 bases between. Here the CDR3 DNA reads TGTGCCACCAGCAGAGGGGGACTTACCACAGATACGCAGTATTTT. It specifies CATSRGGLTTDTQYF.

Remarks on this clonotype: At one end, the junction sequence differs from germline, possibly due to a read error. The chain couples TRBV5-1 to TRBJ2-1; 9 positions agree with TRBD1. Germline V lookup: CDR1 SGHRS, CDR2 YFSETQ. The CDR3 runs 14 residues. The CDR3 nucleotides are TGCGTCAGCAGCCGGGACAGGGCAGGGGATGAGCAGTTCTTC. Its protein product is CVSSRDRAGDEQFF.

This clonotype appeared a few times. The chain recombines TRBV5-1 with TRBJ2-3; D unclear. Germline V gene data show CDR1 as SGHRS and CDR2 as YFSETQ. V lost 3 bases, J lost 3 bases, and 11 bases lay in between. This CDR3 has 14 residues. This CDR3 reads CASSSLGRTDTQYF. The CDR3 DNA sequence: TGCGCCAGCAGCTCCCTAGGCCGGACAGATACGCAGTATTTT.

J is TRBJ2-5 and V is TRBV20-1; D may be TRBD2 (5 bases). Trimming took 6 bases from V and 3 from J, leaving 14 bases between them. The CDR3 runs 13 residues. Germline assignment: CDR1 DFQATT and CDR2 SNEGSKA (reference sequence). CDR3 region: CSAPVPGEETQYF. DNA of the CDR3: TGCAGTGCCCCCGTTCCCGGGGAAGAGACCCAGTACTTC.

J is TRBJ2-3 and V is TRBV29-1; TRBD2 is a possible D gene (5 bases). V gave up 1 base and J gave up 6 bases, with 14 bases separating them. Germline CDR1 is SQVTM and CDR2 is ANQGSEA. The CDR3 consists of 14 residues. DNA of the CDR3: TGCAGCGTTGAAGGACTACTCGTTGGGGATACGCAGTATTTT. The encoded protein is CSVEGLLVGDTQYF.

This clonotype was seen a few times. The genes are TRBV12-3 or TRBV12-4 and TRBJ2-7; D may match TRBD1 or TRBD2 (5 bases each). The V and J ends lost 5 bases and 3 bases respectively, with 20 bases between them. CDR3 length: 16 amino acids. CDR3 in DNA: TGTGCCAGCAGTCCTGACACCGGGACGGATTTCTACGAGCAGTACTTC. It translates to CASSPDTGTDFYEQYF.

The chain is built from TRBV7-9 and TRBJ1-1, with D possibly TRBD1 on 5 matching bases. The CDR3 has 14 amino acids. CDR1 SEHNR and CDR2 FQNEAQ come from the germline V gene (reference sequence). Trimming took off 1 base at V and 5 bases at J, with 11 bases between the two ends. The CDR3, as DNA: TGTGCCAGCAGCTTAGGTCAGGGTCGGACTGAAGCTTTCTTT. This encodes CASSLGQGRTEAFF.

The V call is TRBV15, the J call TRBJ1-2; D may be TRBD1 (5 bases). Per germline, CDR1 LNHNV and CDR2 YYDKDF (reference sequence). V was clipped by 0 bases and J by 3 bases, with 8 bases between them. This CDR3 region has 14 residues. CDR3: CATSREGGDYGYTF. The CDR3 region has the DNA TGTGCCACCAGCAGAGAGGGGGGAGACTATGGCTACACCTTC.

The genes are TRBV27 and TRBJ2-6; TRBD2 is a possible D gene (6 bases). This CDR3 spans 15 amino acids. Between the trimmed V and J ends, which lost 7 bases and 2 bases, there was a span of 12 bases. From germline, CDR1 is MNHEY and CDR2 SMNVEV (reference sequence). CDR3 amino acids: CASKLAGTGANVLTF. For the CDR3, the DNA is TGTGCCAGCAAACTAGCCGGGACTGGGGCCAACGTCCTGACTTTC.

The chain links TRBV7-9 to TRBJ1-5; D is uncertain. This CDR3 comprises 17 residues. Trimming pared 0 bases from V and 1 base from J, leaving 13 bases between. Germline V gene lookup returns CDR1 SEHNR and CDR2 FQNEAQ (reference sequence). CDR3 nucleotide sequence: TGTGCCAGCAGCTTAGCGAGGATGGACCTGAGCAATCAGCCCCAGCATTTT. Its protein is CASSLARMDLSNQPQHF.

The chain links TRBV20-1 to TRBJ1-2; D gene uncertain. With 5 bases removed from V and 13 bases from J, the gap between germline ends came to 14 bases. CDR3 length equals 10 residues. The germline gives CDR1 DFQATT, CDR2 SNEGSKA (reference sequence). DNA for the CDR3: TGCAGTGCTGACACTCTCCTTGTCACCTTC. Encoded protein: CSADTLLVTF.

This clonotype was counted a few times. V usage is TRBV6-2 or TRBV6-3 and J usage is TRBJ1-5, with D perhaps matching TRBD1 (6 bases). Germline assignment: CDR1 MNHEY and CDR2 SVGEGT. V lost 4 bases to trimming and J lost 7 bases, with 11 bases between them. The CDR3 loop spans 13 amino acids. The CDR3 spells CASSFRGAQPQHF. In DNA, the CDR3 is TGTGCCAGCAGTTTCAGGGGCGCACAGCCCCAGCATTTT.

The chain carries TRBV14 and TRBJ2-1; D is perhaps TRBD2 (6 bases). Germline loops: CDR1 SGHDN, CDR2 FVKESK. The CDR3 has 14 amino acids. V lost 7 bases and J lost 0, with 10 bases in between. In DNA, the CDR3 is TGTGCCAGCAAAAGTAGCGGCTCCTACAATGAGCAGTTCTTC. Its translation: CASKSSGSYNEQFF. Full variable domain (rest looked up from reference TRBV14 and TRBJ2-1): EAGVTQFPSHSVIEKGQTVTLRCDPISGHDNLYWYRRVMGKEIKFLLHFVKESKQDESGMPNNRFLAERTGGTYSTLKVQPAELEDSGVYFCASKSSGSYNEQFFGPGTRLTVL.

CDR3 DNA sequence: TGTGCCAGCAGTTTAATGGACCCCTCCTACGAGCAGTACTTC. It translates to CASSLMDPSYEQYF. This chain uses TRBV12-3 or TRBV12-4 with TRBJ2-7; D ambiguous. The CDR3 runs 14 residues. Between the trimmed V and J ends, which lost 2 bases and 0 bases, there was a span of 8 bases.

This clonotype was found a few times. This chain joins TRBV3-1 and TRBJ1-5; D remains ambiguous. The CDR3 runs 14 residues. Germline V gene lookup returns CDR1 LGHDT and CDR2 YNNKEL (reference sequence). V was trimmed by 3 bases and J by 7 bases, leaving 13 bases between them. Here the CDR3 DNA reads TGTGCCAGCAGCCAGGGAGGGTCCGAACAGCCCCAGCATTTT. As protein: CASSQGGSEQPQHF. Combining the CDR3 with reference TRBV3-1 and TRBJ1-5 gives the whole variable domain DTAVSQTPKYLVTQMGNDKSIKCEQNLGHDTMYWYKQDSKKFLKIMFSYNNKELIINETVPNRFSPKSPDKAHLNLHINSLELGDSAVYFCASSQGGSEQPQHFGDGTRLSIL.

This clonotype was counted only a few times. The chain uses TRBV6-5 and TRBJ1-2; weak D call: TRBD1 (5 bases). There are 13 residues in the CDR3. CDR1 is MNHEY and CDR2 is SVGAGI in the germline V gene. The germline V and J ends were trimmed by 2 bases and 2 bases, with 6 bases remaining between them. The CDR3 nucleotides read TGTGCCAGCAGTTACGGGGGGAACTATGGCTACACCTTC. This gives the protein CASSYGGNYGYTF.